This T cell receptor (beta chain) was captured by sequencing in a study of radiotherapy plus CTLA-4 blockade in lung cancer. Method: immunoSEQ multiplex PCR; TCRdb's copy keeps in-frame clones and lacks some. The sample has about 31,000 clones; around 80% are singletons. Germline lookup yields CDR1 MNHNS and CDR2 SASEGT. CDR3 length: 15 residues. With 2 bases clipped from V and 3 bases from J, the junction kept 6 bases outside the gene matches. The sequence derives from a human donor with non-small cell lung cancer who had stable disease on radiotherapy plus ipilimumab. The sample consisted of peripheral blood, taken from a patient treated with radiotherapy plus ipilimumab. V is TRBV6-1 and J is TRBJ1-2; 7 bases map to TRBD1. CDR3 residues: CASSEYRQGYYGYTF. CDR3 DNA: TGTGCCAGCAGTGAATACAGACAGGGCTACTATGGCTACACCTTC.